The 24 T cell receptor beta chains below were found in one sample sequenced in a study of T cell clusters in autoimmune cytopenias. Multiplex touch-down PCR amplified TRB using TRB-A and TRB-B pools in one tube. For each CDR3 protein, TCRdb gives one entry from its re-call of the multiplex PCR reads, without DNA. The record lists some 2,900 distinct CDR3 sequences, of which the ten most abundant hold 9.3%. TRB was amplified from roughly 270 ng of peripheral blood genomic DNA per sample. The sequenced material came from peripheral blood. These receptors originate from a human donor with an autoimmune cytopenia or autoimmune hepatitis (not recorded which).

This clonotype ranks as medium-sized in terms of frequency. The chain combines TRBV15 with TRBJ2-2. Germline assignment: CDR1 LNHNV and CDR2 YYDKDF (reference sequence). The CDR3 loop spans 15 amino acids. CDR3 sequence reads: CATSREKGNTGELFF.

This clonotype is identified as medium-sized from frequency. The chain combines TRBV24-1 with TRBJ2-2; TCRdb's D call of TRBD1 is untestable without DNA. Germline V gene sequence: CDR1 KGHDR, CDR2 SFDVKD. The CDR3 is 17 amino acids. CDR3 protein: CASSPGVSATDTGELFF.

This clonotype ranks as medium-sized (0.01 to 0.1%) in terms of frequency. The rearrangement uses TRBV18 and TRBJ2-5; TCRdb's D call of TRBD1 is untestable without DNA. Per germline, CDR1 KGHSH and CDR2 LQKENI. The CDR3 consists of 18 residues. The CDR3 loop is CASSPRSLGAGGQETQYF.

Considering frequency, this clonotype is medium-sized (0.01 to 0.1%). The chain combines TRBV27 with TRBJ1-1; TCRdb calls TRBD1, which cannot be checked without DNA. This CDR3 is built from 18 residues. Looked up from germline, CDR1 is MNHEY and CDR2 is SMNVEV (reference sequence). The CDR3: CASSYSSGGWVTNTEAFF.

This clonotype ranks as medium-sized (0.01 to 0.1%) in terms of frequency. The chain joins TRBV30 to TRBJ1-4. Germline V gives CDR1 GTSNPN, CDR2 SVGIG (reference sequence). The CDR3 runs to 14 residues. The CDR3 protein is CAWNDVGIAEKLFF.

This clonotype ranks as medium-sized in terms of frequency. V is TRBV6-5 and J is TRBJ2-7; no DNA is available, so the TRBD1 call from TCRdb remains unchecked. The germline CDR1 and CDR2 sequences are MNHEY and SVGAGI. The CDR3 has 16 amino acids. The chain's CDR3 is CASRPLLNRVIDEQYF.

Frequency places this clonotype as medium-sized. The genes are TRBV29-1 and TRBJ1-2; the TCRdb call, TRBD1, lacks DNA for checking. Germline values: CDR1 SQVTM, CDR2 ANQGSEA. This CDR3 contains 13 residues. The CDR3 here is CSVDSGGNYGYTF.

According to its frequency, this clonotype is medium-sized. The CDR3 spells CASWGGGPDGYTF. This chain joins TRBV19 and TRBJ1-2; TCRdb lists TRBD1, though no DNA is available to test this call. The CDR3 has 13 residues. Germline lookup yields CDR1 LNHDA and CDR2 SQIVND (reference sequence).

By frequency, this clonotype registers medium-sized. The chain couples TRBV5-4 to TRBJ2-1; there is no DNA to check the TCRdb D call of TRBD2. Germline V gene lookup returns CDR1 SGHNT and CDR2 YYREEE (reference sequence). The CDR3 runs 19 residues. The CDR3 region is CASSFDLGSGVPSYNEQFF.

This clonotype is deemed medium-sized (0.01 to 0.1%) by its frequency. The chain joins TRBV12-3 or TRBV12-4 to TRBJ1-1; TCRdb reports TRBD1, a call that lacks DNA to check it against. CDR3 length: 14 residues. The CDR3 sequence is CASSSGGDFSEAFF.

Measured by frequency, this clonotype is medium-sized. This rearrangement joins TRBV12-3 or TRBV12-4 to TRBJ2-7; TCRdb gives TRBD1 as the D gene, but with no DNA this cannot be confirmed. The CDR3 runs 14 residues. The CDR3 protein is CASSTGGTTYEQYF.

According to its frequency, this clonotype is medium-sized. The rearrangement links TRBV6-2 or TRBV6-3 to TRBJ1-5; TCRdb lists TRBD1, though no DNA is available to test this call. The CDR3 contains 15 residues. Germline V gene lookup returns CDR1 MNHEY and CDR2 SVGEGT. The CDR3 loop reads CASSYVGRRNQPQHF.

In terms of frequency, this clonotype is medium-sized. CDR3 residues: CASSAAGGKSYEQYF. The chain uses TRBV18 and TRBJ2-7. Germline V gene sequence: CDR1 KGHSH, CDR2 LQKENI. The CDR3 consists of 15 residues.

This clonotype is identified as medium-sized from frequency. J is TRBJ1-1 and V is TRBV29-1; TCRdb's assignment of TRBD1 cannot be checked, as there is no DNA. This CDR3 contains 13 residues. Germline assignment: CDR1 SQVTM and CDR2 ANQGSEA. CDR3 protein: CSVERQGSTEAFF.

Judged by frequency, this clonotype is medium-sized (0.01 to 0.1%). This sequence joins TRBV27 and TRBJ2-7; TCRdb calls TRBD1, which cannot be checked without DNA. The CDR3 sequence is 16 residues long. CDR1 and CDR2 (germline): MNHEY, SMNVEV (reference sequence). CDR3 protein: CASSLFPGTGSYEQYF.

This clonotype is labeled medium-sized (0.01 to 0.1%) based on frequency. The chain combines TRBV6-5 with TRBJ1-2. The CDR3 is made up of 14 amino acids. The germline gives CDR1 MNHEY, CDR2 SVGAGI. CDR3 in amino acids: CASSYAGTSLGYTF.

This clonotype is identified as medium-sized from frequency. The J gene is TRBJ2-1, the V gene TRBV6-5; TCRdb designates TRBD1, a call that cannot be tested without DNA. Per germline, CDR1 MNHEY and CDR2 SVGAGI. The length of the CDR3 is 15 residues. The chain's CDR3 is CASSYGGSSVNEQFF.

By frequency, this clonotype is medium-sized. The rearrangement joins TRBV11-1 to TRBJ2-1; the TCRdb D gene call, TRBD1, has no DNA to confirm it. Germline CDR1 SGHAT, CDR2 FQDESV (reference sequence). CDR3 length equals 13 residues. The CDR3 sequence: CASSDNRGDEQFF.

Its frequency marks this clonotype as medium-sized (0.01 to 0.1%). The V gene is TRBV7-2, the J gene TRBJ2-3; TCRdb names TRBD1, which stays unverified in the absence of DNA. Per the germline V gene, CDR1 is SGHTA and CDR2 is FQGNSA. The CDR3 is 16 amino acids. The CDR3: CASSPGSGGRTDTQYF.

Frequency places this clonotype as medium-sized. The chain joins TRBV5-4 to TRBJ2-1; lacking DNA, the TRBD1 call made by TCRdb goes unchecked. Germline CDR1 reads SGHNT; CDR2 reads YYREEE (reference sequence). The CDR3 length is 14 residues. CDR3 residues: CASSLGQDFNEQFF.

This clonotype is called medium-sized based on its frequency. V and J are TRBV30 and TRBJ1-4. The CDR3 totals 14 residues. Germline V lookup: CDR1 GTSNPN, CDR2 SVGIG (reference sequence). CDR3 sequence: CAWRRAATNEKLFF.

This clonotype is deemed medium-sized by its frequency. The CDR3 sequence: CSARRGYNEQFF. This chain links TRBV20-1 with TRBJ2-1; TCRdb's D call of TRBD2 is untestable without DNA. Germline V gene lookup returns CDR1 DFQATT and CDR2 SNEGSKA (reference sequence). The CDR3 contains 12 residues.

In terms of frequency, this clonotype is medium-sized (0.01 to 0.1%). V and J are TRBV18 and TRBJ1-1. Germline V lookup: CDR1 KGHSH, CDR2 LQKENI. CDR3 length equals 13 residues. CDR3 sequence reads: CASSPPSITEAFF.

This clonotype ranks as medium-sized in terms of frequency. CDR3 region: CSAARLAGVREQYF. The chain is built from TRBV20-1 and TRBJ2-7; no DNA is available, so the TRBD2 call from TCRdb remains unchecked. The length of the CDR3 is 14 residues. Germline lookup yields CDR1 DFQATT and CDR2 SNEGSKA (reference sequence).